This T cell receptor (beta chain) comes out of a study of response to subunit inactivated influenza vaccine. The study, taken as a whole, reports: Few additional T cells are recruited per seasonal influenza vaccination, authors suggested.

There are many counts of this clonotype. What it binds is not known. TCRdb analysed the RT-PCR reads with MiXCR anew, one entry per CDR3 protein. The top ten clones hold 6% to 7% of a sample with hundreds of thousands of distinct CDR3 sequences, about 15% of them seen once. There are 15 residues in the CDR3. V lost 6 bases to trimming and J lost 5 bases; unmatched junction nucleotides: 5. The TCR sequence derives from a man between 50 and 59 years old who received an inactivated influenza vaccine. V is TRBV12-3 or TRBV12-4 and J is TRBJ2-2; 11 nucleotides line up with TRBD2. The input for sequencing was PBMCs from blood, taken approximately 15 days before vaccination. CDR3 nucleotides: TGTGCCAGCAGAATAGCGGGGGGGCGTACCGGGGAGCTGTTTTTT. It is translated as CASRIAGGRTGELFF.